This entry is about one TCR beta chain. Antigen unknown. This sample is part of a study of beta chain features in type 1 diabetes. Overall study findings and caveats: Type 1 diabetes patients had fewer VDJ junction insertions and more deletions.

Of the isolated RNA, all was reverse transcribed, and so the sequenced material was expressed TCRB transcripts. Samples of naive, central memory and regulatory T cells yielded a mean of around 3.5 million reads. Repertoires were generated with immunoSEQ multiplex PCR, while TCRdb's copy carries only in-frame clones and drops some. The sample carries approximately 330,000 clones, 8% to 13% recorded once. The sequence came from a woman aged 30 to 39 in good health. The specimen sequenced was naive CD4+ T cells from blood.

The DNA of the CDR3 is TGTGCCAGCAGGGAACAGGGGGCGGGCGACTATGGCTACACCTTC. This encodes CASREQGAGDYGYTF. This rearrangement joins TRBV28 to TRBJ1-2; the match to TRBD1 covers 9 bases. The CDR3 is 15 amino acids. Germline V CDR1 and CDR2: MDHEN, SYDVKM. V lost 6 bases, J lost 3 bases, and 8 bases stayed unmatched.